This TCR beta chain was profiled in a study of cytomegalovirus exposure and HLA in healthy donors. Study-level results: Excluded were some V segments that proved indistinguishable, including TRBV6-2 and TRBV6-3. TCR beta V- and J-gene trimming, according to a later analysis, was linked to a missense DCLRE1C variant. There were under 200 TCR beta chains listed as cytomegalovirus-associated.

These donors, healthy bone marrow donors, were studied. V lost 7 bases, J lost 6 bases, and 8 bases stayed unmatched. This CDR3 comprises 14 residues. Germline CDR1 is MDHEN and CDR2 is SYDVKM. Use of 60 Vbeta and 13 Jbeta primers characterized the PCR. Assay: immunoSEQ multiplex PCR; the TCRdb copy retains only in-frame clones and omits some. The data show roughly 150,000 clones, 60% to 80% seen once. Remarks on this clone: Its antigen is still unknown.

This TCR came from a man aged 30-40 years in good health and CMV-seronegative. The V gene is TRBV28, the J gene TRBJ2-1, with 8 bases fitting TRBD1. The sample consisted of PBMCs. The CDR3 loop reads CASKGQALGNEQFF. As DNA, the CDR3 is TGTGCCAGCAAGGGACAGGCCCTAGGCAATGAGCAGTTCTTC.